These T cell receptor beta chains were read from a single sample in a study of T cell repertoires in cytomegalovirus infection. TCRdb itself ran the reads through MiXCR, one entry per CDR3 protein. The sample carries 600,000 to 800,000 distinct CDR3 sequences, 20% to 25% recorded once. Material: CD8+ T cells from PBMCs. These receptors were obtained from a human donor in good health (CMV status not recorded). Some clones in this sample may be carry-over from other donors' samples. Each CDR3 is given with its conserved first and last residue. A D gene is named only where the DNA matches it firmly. Size is omitted from some rows. Given values are once, few, many or a class for expanded clones.

d_call: TRBD1; clone_size: few; v_call: TRBV12-3/TRBV12-4; j_call: TRBJ2-1; cdr3_nt: TGTGCCAGCAGTCCTGGACAGGCTTATCCAATAATAAATGAGCAGTTCTTC; cdr3_aa: CASSPGQAYPIINEQFF
d_call: TRBD1; clone_size: .; v_call: TRBV29-1; j_call: TRBJ2-7; cdr3_nt: TGCAGCGTTGAACTCGCAGGGGGCGCCGAATCCTACGAGCAGTACTTC; cdr3_aa: CSVELAGGAESYEQYF
d_call: .; clone_size: .; v_call: TRBV2; j_call: TRBJ2-1; cdr3_nt: TGTGCCAGCAGTGAGGAAGGACGAAGCTCCTACAATGAGCAGTTCTTC; cdr3_aa: CASSEEGRSSYNEQFF
d_call: .; clone_size: .; v_call: TRBV28; j_call: TRBJ2-4; cdr3_nt: TGTGCCAGCAGTTCTACCGGGCCGAAAAACATTCAGTACTTC; cdr3_aa: CASSSTGPKNIQYF
d_call: .; clone_size: .; v_call: TRBV7-6; j_call: TRBJ1-1; cdr3_nt: TGTGCCAGCAGCTTCCGATCCACCGACACTGAAGCTTTCTTT; cdr3_aa: CASSFRSTDTEAFF
d_call: TRBD1; clone_size: many; v_call: TRBV7-6; j_call: TRBJ2-3; cdr3_nt: TGTGCCAGCAGCCCCAGACAGGGGATAGACACAGATACGCAGTATTTT; cdr3_aa: CASSPRQGIDTDTQYF
d_call: TRBD2; clone_size: .; v_call: TRBV6-6; j_call: TRBJ2-1; cdr3_nt: TGTGCCAGCAGCCGTCCTAGCGGGAATGAGCAGTTCTTC; cdr3_aa: CASSRPSGNEQFF
d_call: TRBD2; clone_size: many; v_call: TRBV7-9; j_call: TRBJ2-1; cdr3_nt: TGTGCCAGCAGCCCGAGCGGGGGCTCCACAAATGAGCAGTTCTTC; cdr3_aa: CASSPSGGSTNEQFF
d_call: TRBD2; clone_size: .; v_call: TRBV20-1; j_call: TRBJ2-1; cdr3_nt: TGCAGTGCTAGCCACCCTAGCGGGGGTTCCTACAATGAGCAGTTCTTC; cdr3_aa: CSASHPSGGSYNEQFF
d_call: .; clone_size: many; v_call: TRBV7-2; j_call: TRBJ2-5; cdr3_nt: TGTGCCAGCAGCCCGGACTGGGAGACCCAGTACTTC; cdr3_aa: CASSPDWETQYF
d_call: TRBD2; clone_size: few; v_call: TRBV20-1; j_call: TRBJ2-1; cdr3_nt: TGCAGTGCTAAAACCGGGCTAGCGGGGAAAAACAATGAGCAGTTCTTC; cdr3_aa: CSAKTGLAGKNNEQFF
d_call: TRBD1; clone_size: few; v_call: TRBV29-1; j_call: TRBJ2-7; cdr3_nt: TGCAGCGTCCCCGGACAGGGAGCTAATTACGAGCAGTACTTC; cdr3_aa: CSVPGQGANYEQYF
d_call: TRBD1; clone_size: .; v_call: TRBV10-3; j_call: TRBJ1-1; cdr3_nt: TGTGCCATCAGTGAACCGGGACAGGGTACTGAAGCTTTCTTT; cdr3_aa: CAISEPGQGTEAFF
d_call: TRBD1; clone_size: few; v_call: TRBV4-1; j_call: TRBJ1-1; cdr3_nt: TGCGCCAGCAGCCAAGCGGGGACAGGGAGAACTGAAGCTTTCTTT; cdr3_aa: CASSQAGTGRTEAFF
d_call: .; clone_size: .; v_call: TRBV2; j_call: TRBJ2-3; cdr3_nt: TGTGCCAGCAGTGAAAGACGCGGCGCAGATACGCAGTATTTT; cdr3_aa: CASSERRGADTQYF
d_call: .; clone_size: .; v_call: TRBV7-2; j_call: TRBJ2-1; cdr3_nt: TGTCCCAGCAGCTTAACTAGGGGGAGATATGATGAGCAGTTCTTC; cdr3_aa: CPSSLTRGRYDEQFF
d_call: .; clone_size: medium-sized; v_call: TRBV14; j_call: TRBJ2-3; cdr3_nt: TGTGCCAGCAGCCAAGTTGAGAGGAGTACGCAGTATTTT; cdr3_aa: CASSQVERSTQYF
d_call: TRBD1; clone_size: .; v_call: TRBV12-3/TRBV12-4; j_call: TRBJ1-1; cdr3_nt: TGTGCCAGCAGTTTGCGCAGGGGGCAGAACACTGAAGCTTTCTTT; cdr3_aa: CASSLRRGQNTEAFF
d_call: .; clone_size: .; v_call: TRBV15; j_call: TRBJ1-5; cdr3_nt: TGTGCCACCAGCAGAGAGAGGGGGCAGCCCCAGCATTTT; cdr3_aa: CATSRERGQPQHF
d_call: .; clone_size: .; v_call: TRBV2; j_call: TRBJ1-1; cdr3_nt: TGTGCCAGCAGTGAAGAGGGGGGGAACACTGAAGCTTTCTTT; cdr3_aa: CASSEEGGNTEAFF